These 19 T cell receptor beta chains share one sample of origin, sequenced in a study of spatial heterogeneity in lung cancer. One entry per CDR3 protein results from TCRdb running MiXCR on the 5' RACE reads. This table has about 100,000 distinct CDR3 sequences, approximately 4% appearing once. These receptors lack a known antigen. Study conclusions and caveats: Mutation counts in tumors were tracked by counts of expanded intratumoral alpha and beta TCRs.

The time point: sample taken at primary tumor resection. The sample consisted of lung tumor tissue, taken at surgery. The origin of the receptors is a male donor with early-stage non-small cell lung cancer.

This clonotype has a count of ten or more. The chain is built from TRBV25-1 and TRBJ1-6; a weak D match, TRBD1 (6 bases). The CDR3 totals 14 residues. V was trimmed by 5 bases and J by 10 bases, leaving 15 bases between them. CDR1 and CDR2 (germline): MGHDK, SYGVNS. DNA for the CDR3: TGTGCCAGCAGTTCTGGGGGGGCAGGGTCACCCCTCCACTTT. Its translation: CASSSGGAGSPLHF.

The sample holds a few counts of this clonotype. The chain carries TRBV15 and TRBJ1-4; 9 positions agree with TRBD1. Germline V CDR1 and CDR2: LNHNV, YYDKDF (reference sequence). Trimming took 3 bases from V and 7 from J; bases not matched to a gene: 9. This CDR3 spans 16 amino acids. The CDR3 spells CATSSLFTGGSEKLFF. The DNA of the CDR3 is TGTGCCACCAGCAGTTTATTTACAGGGGGCTCTGAAAAACTGTTTTTT.

This clonotype was seen only a few times. V is TRBV28 and J is TRBJ2-7, with D possibly called TRBD1 or TRBD2 (5 bases each). The CDR3 contains 16 residues. V was shortened by 6 bases and J by 5 bases, with 23 bases between the two germline ends. CDR1 is MDHEN and CDR2 is SYDVKM in the germline V gene. CDR3 region: CASSSTLGRFQDEQYF. In DNA form, the CDR3 reads TGTGCCAGCAGCTCGACCCTGGGACGGTTCCAGGACGAGCAGTACTTC.

The genes are TRBV28 and TRBJ2-2; D is unclear. Trimming removed 2 bases at V and 0 bases at J, with 7 bases between. Germline values: CDR1 MDHEN, CDR2 SYDVKM. CDR3 length equals 15 residues. In DNA, the CDR3 is TGTGCCAGCAGTTTAGAAAACACGAACACCGGGGAGCTGTTTTTT. This translates into CASSLENTNTGELFF.

This clonotype came up many times. The chain has TRBV2 and TRBJ1-4, with TRBD1 matching over 8 bases. Per germline, CDR1 SNHLY and CDR2 FYNNEI. The J segment lost 8 bases and the V segment lost 6 bases, leaving 2 bases of the junction unmatched. The CDR3 is 12 amino acids. Here the CDR3 DNA reads TGTGCCAGCAGGGACAGGGCAGAAAAACTGTTTTTT. Residues: CASRDRAEKLFF.

This clonotype was seen a handful of times. This chain joins TRBV18 and TRBJ1-3; no clear D. Trimming took 5 bases from V and 3 from J, leaving 17 bases between them. The CDR3 runs to 16 residues. CDR1 is KGHSH, CDR2 LQKENI, per germline. This CDR3 reads CASSASGRRIGNTIYF. The CDR3 DNA follows: TGTGCCAGCTCAGCCTCCGGGAGGAGGATTGGAAACACCATATATTTT.

This clonotype has a count of ten or more. This rearrangement joins TRBV20-1 to TRBJ2-1, with TRBD2 matching 8 bases. From germline, CDR1 is DFQATT and CDR2 SNEGSKA (reference sequence). V shed 5 bases and J 3 bases; nucleotides not matched to a gene: 3. This CDR3 has 13 residues. CDR3 nucleotide sequence: TGCAGTGCTGTTAGCGGGAACTACAATGAGCAGTTCTTC. Amino acids: CSAVSGNYNEQFF.

V usage is TRBV6-5 and J usage is TRBJ1-3, with unresolved D. CDR1 is MNHEY and CDR2 is SVGAGI in the germline V gene. This CDR3 is 15 amino acids long. V shed 2 bases and J shed 4 bases, with 12 bases lying between them. The CDR3 loop reads CASSYGRAGGNTIYF. CDR3 sequence (DNA): TGTGCCAGCAGTTACGGACGGGCCGGAGGAAACACCATATATTTT.

This clonotype was counted ten times or more. The V and J genes are TRBV6-6 and TRBJ1-3, with D possibly matching TRBD1 (5 bases). Germline CDR1 and CDR2: MNHNY and SVGAGI (reference sequence). The CDR3 is 15 amino acids. Trimming pared 10 bases from V and 0 bases from J, leaving 16 bases between. The DNA for the CDR3 is TGTGCCACCGGGCCCCCGGGGACCTCTGGAAACACCATATATTTT. Amino acids: CATGPPGTSGNTIYF.

J is TRBJ2-5 and V is TRBV2; 7 bases align to TRBD2. Unmatched junction bases numbered 10, after V lost 7 bases and J lost 2 bases. The germline gives CDR1 SNHLY, CDR2 FYNNEI. This CDR3 comprises 15 residues. The CDR3 nucleotides are TGTGCCAGCATCGGGTACGGGACTACACAAGAGACCCAGTACTTC. It translates to CASIGYGTTQETQYF.

This clonotype was detected ten times or more. As DNA, the CDR3 is TGTGCCAGCAGTCTTGGATATACAGAGACCCAGTACTTC. Protein sequence: CASSLGYTETQYF. This chain uses TRBV27 with TRBJ2-5; no reliable D call. Germline values: CDR1 MNHEY, CDR2 SMNVEV (reference sequence). The CDR3 is 13 amino acids. The V end was cut by 5 bases, the J end by 4 bases, with 11 bases between.

Many counts were recorded for this clonotype. The genes are TRBV11-2 and TRBJ1-5, with D possibly TRBD1 on 5 matching bases. CDR3 length: 14 residues. CDR1 and CDR2 (germline): SGHAT, FQNNGV. The V end lost 5 bases, the J end lost 4 bases, and 12 bases lay between the germline ends. The CDR3, as DNA: TGTGCCAGCAGCACAGGCCTTAGTAATCAGCCCCAGCATTTT. This sequence encodes CASSTGLSNQPQHF.

This clonotype was detected only a few times. The chain employs TRBV11-1 and TRBJ2-3; D is undetermined. The germline V gene has CDR1 SGHAT and CDR2 FQDESV (reference sequence). With 3 bases removed from V and 7 bases from J, the gap between germline ends came to 8 bases. The CDR3 is 12 residues long. This CDR3 is CASSFPLNTQYF. The CDR3 DNA reads TGTGCCAGCAGCTTTCCCTTGAATACGCAGTATTTT.

This clonotype was detected ten times or more. DNA for the CDR3: TGTGCCAGCCGGGACAGAGGGTCCAAGGTCGAGCAGTACTTC. As protein: CASRDRGSKVEQYF. The chain uses TRBV12-3 or TRBV12-4 and TRBJ2-7; 7 nucleotides line up with TRBD1. V lost 8 bases to trimming and J lost 6 bases; unmatched junction nucleotides: 13. This CDR3 spans 14 amino acids.

This clonotype was seen at least ten times. The chain combines TRBV25-1 with TRBJ1-4, with D perhaps TRBD1 (5 bases). The CDR3 sequence is 15 residues long. The V and J ends lost 3 bases and 5 bases respectively, with 13 bases between them. The germline V gene encodes CDR1 MGHDK and CDR2 SYGVNS. For the CDR3, the DNA is TGTGCCAGCAGTGATGGAGGGGCAGGCAATGAAAAACTGTTTTTT. The encoded protein is CASSDGGAGNEKLFF.

This clonotype was detected only a few times. This chain joins TRBV5-1 and TRBJ1-2, with D perhaps matching TRBD1 (5 bases). The CDR3 has 14 residues. Germline CDR1 SGHRS, CDR2 YFSETQ. Trimming removed 0 bases from V and 4 bases from J, with 10 bases in between. The CDR3 DNA reads TGCGCCAGCAGCTTGGAGCAGGGTTTCTATGGCTACACCTTC. It translates to CASSLEQGFYGYTF.

This clonotype was observed at least ten times. This chain connects TRBV12-3 or TRBV12-4 to TRBJ2-3, with D hard to call. V dropped 2 bases and J dropped 4 bases, with 7 bases sitting between them. The CDR3 has 13 amino acids. CDR3 DNA: TGTGCCAGCAGTTTAAATGGACCAGATACGCAGTATTTT. Its protein is CASSLNGPDTQYF.

There are many counts of this clonotype. The chain links TRBV20-1 to TRBJ2-7; weak D call: TRBD1 (6 bases). The CDR3 extends over 14 amino acids. Trimming took off 3 bases at V and 3 bases at J, with 15 bases between the two ends. Germline V gives CDR1 DFQATT, CDR2 SNEGSKA (reference sequence). CDR3 in amino acids: CSASRGKDLYEQYF. The CDR3 DNA is TGCAGTGCTAGTAGGGGGAAGGACCTCTACGAGCAGTACTTC.

Many counts were recorded for this clonotype. The gene calls are TRBV18 and TRBJ1-1, with D perhaps matching TRBD1 (5 bases). The ends were cut back, 6 bases at V and 9 bases at J, with 14 bases in the middle. Germline-derived CDR1 and CDR2 are KGHSH and LQKENI. The CDR3 contains 12 residues. Written as DNA, the CDR3 is TGTGCCAGCTCCCAGGGAGAGGACAAAGCTTTCTTT. It is translated as CASSQGEDKAFF.